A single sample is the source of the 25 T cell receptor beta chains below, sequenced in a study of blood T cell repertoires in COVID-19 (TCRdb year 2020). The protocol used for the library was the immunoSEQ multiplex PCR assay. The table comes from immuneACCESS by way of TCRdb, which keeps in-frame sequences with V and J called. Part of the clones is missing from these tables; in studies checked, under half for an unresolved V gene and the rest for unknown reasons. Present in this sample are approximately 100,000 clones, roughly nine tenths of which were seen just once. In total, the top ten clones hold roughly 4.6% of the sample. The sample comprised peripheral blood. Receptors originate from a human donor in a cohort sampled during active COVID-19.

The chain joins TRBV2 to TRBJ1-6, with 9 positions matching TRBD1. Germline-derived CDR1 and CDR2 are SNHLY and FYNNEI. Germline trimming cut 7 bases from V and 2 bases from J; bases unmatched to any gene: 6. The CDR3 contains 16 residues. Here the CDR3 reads CASTWDRATYNSPLHF. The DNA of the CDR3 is TGTGCCAGCACCTGGGACAGGGCGACCTATAATTCACCCCTCCACTTT.

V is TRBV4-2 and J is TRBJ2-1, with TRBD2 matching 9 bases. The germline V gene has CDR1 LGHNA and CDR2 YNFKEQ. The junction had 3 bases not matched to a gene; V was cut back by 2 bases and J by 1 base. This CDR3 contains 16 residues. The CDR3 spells CASSQNSGSSYNEQFF. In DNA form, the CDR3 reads TGTGCCAGCAGCCAAAATAGCGGGAGTTCCTACAATGAGCAGTTCTTC.

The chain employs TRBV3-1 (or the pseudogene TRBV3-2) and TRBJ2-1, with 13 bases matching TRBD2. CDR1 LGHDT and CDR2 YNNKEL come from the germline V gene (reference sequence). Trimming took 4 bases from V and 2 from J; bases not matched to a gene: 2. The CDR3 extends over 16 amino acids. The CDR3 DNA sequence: TGTGCCAGCAGCCGAACTAGCGGGAGGGCCTACAATGAGCAGTTCTTC. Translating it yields CASSRTSGRAYNEQFF.

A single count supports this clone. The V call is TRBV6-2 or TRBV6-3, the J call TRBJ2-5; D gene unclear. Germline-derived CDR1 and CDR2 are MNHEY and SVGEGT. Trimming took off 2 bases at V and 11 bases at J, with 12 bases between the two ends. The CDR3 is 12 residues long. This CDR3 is CASSYKRPPQYF. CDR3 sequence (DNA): TGTGCCAGCAGTTACAAGAGGCCGCCACAGTACTTC.

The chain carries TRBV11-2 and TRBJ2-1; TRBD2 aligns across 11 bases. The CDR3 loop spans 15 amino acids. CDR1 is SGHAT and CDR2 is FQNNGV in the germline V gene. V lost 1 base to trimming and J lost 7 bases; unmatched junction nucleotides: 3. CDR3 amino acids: CASSLGLAGTNEQFF. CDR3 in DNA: TGTGCCAGCAGCTTAGGACTAGCGGGGACGAATGAGCAGTTCTTC.

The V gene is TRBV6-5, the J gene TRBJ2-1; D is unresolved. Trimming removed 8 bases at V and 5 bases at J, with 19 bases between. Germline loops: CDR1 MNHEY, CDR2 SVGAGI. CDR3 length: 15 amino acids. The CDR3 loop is CASVATNTADNEQFF. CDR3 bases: TGTGCCAGCGTGGCCACCAACACCGCTGACAATGAGCAGTTCTTC.

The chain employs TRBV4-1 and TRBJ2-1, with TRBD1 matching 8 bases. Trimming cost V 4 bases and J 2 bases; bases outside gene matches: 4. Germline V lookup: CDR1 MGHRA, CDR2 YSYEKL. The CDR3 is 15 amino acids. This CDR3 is CASSLTGAPYNEQFF. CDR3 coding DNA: TGCGCCAGCAGCCTGACAGGGGCGCCCTACAATGAGCAGTTCTTC.

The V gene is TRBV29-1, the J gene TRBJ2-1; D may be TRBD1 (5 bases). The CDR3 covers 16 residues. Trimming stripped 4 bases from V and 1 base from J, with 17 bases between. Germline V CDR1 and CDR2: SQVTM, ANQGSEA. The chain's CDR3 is CSVGGVVGDSYNEQFF. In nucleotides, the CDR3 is TGCAGCGTTGGGGGCGTCGTCGGCGATTCCTACAATGAGCAGTTCTTC.

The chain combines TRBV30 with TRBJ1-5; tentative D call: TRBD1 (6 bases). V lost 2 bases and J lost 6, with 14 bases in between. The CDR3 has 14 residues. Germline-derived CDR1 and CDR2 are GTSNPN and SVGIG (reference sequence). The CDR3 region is CAWSSKGGSQPQHF. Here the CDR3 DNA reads TGTGCCTGGAGTTCCAAAGGGGGAAGTCAGCCCCAGCATTTT.

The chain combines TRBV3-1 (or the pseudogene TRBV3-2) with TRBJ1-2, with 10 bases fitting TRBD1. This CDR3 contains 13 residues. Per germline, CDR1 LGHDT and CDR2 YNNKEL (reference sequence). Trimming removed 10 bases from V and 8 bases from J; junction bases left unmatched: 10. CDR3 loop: CATRRQGASGYTF. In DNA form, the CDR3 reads TGTGCCACCCGAAGACAGGGGGCCTCGGGCTACACCTTC.

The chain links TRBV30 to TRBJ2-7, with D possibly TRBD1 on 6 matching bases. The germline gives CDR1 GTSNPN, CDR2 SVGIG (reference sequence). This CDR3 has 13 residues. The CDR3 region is CAWARGFENEQYF. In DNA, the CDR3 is TGTGCTTGGGCCAGGGGATTCGAGAACGAGCAGTACTTC.

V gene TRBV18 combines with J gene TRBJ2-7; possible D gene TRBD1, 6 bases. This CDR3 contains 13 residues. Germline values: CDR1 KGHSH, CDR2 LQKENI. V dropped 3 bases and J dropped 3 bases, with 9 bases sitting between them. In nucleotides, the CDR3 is TGTGCCAGCTCACCTGACAGGAACTACGAGCAGTACTTC. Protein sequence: CASSPDRNYEQYF.

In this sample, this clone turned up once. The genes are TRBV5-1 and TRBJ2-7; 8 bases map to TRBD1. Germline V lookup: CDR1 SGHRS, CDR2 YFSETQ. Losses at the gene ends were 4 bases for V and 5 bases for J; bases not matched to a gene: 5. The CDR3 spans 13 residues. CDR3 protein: CASSGTGGHEQYF. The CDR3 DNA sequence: TGCGCCAGCAGCGGAACAGGGGGACACGAGCAGTACTTC.

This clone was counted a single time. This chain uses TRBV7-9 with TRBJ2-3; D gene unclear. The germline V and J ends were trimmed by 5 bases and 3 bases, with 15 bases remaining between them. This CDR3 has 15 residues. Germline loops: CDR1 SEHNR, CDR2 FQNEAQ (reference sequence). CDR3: CASSPKMRLTDTQYF. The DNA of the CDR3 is TGTGCCAGCAGCCCTAAAATGAGGTTGACAGATACGCAGTATTTT.

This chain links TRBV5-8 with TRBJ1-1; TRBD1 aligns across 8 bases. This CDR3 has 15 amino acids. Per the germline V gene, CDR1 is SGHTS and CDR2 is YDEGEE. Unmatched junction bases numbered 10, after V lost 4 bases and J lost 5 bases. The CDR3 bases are TGTGCCAGCAGCACCGGACAGGGAAGGGTGACTGAAGCTTTCTTT. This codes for CASSTGQGRVTEAFF. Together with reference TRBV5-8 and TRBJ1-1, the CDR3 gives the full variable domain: EAGVTQSPTHLIKTRGQQATLRCSPISGHTSVYWYQQALGLGLQFLLWYDEGEERNRGNFPPRFSGRQFPNYSSELNVNALELEDSALYLCASSTGQGRVTEAFFGQGTRLTVV.

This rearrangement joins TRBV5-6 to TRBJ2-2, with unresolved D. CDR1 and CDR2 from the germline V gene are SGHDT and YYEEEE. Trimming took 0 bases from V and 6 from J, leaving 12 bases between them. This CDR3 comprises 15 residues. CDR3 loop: CASSLVPSSPGELFF. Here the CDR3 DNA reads TGTGCCAGCAGCTTGGTCCCCAGTAGCCCCGGGGAGCTGTTTTTT.

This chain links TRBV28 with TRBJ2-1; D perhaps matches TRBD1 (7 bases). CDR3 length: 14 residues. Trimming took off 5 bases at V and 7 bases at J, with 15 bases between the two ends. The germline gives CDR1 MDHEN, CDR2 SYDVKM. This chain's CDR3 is CASSPGRGVNEQFF. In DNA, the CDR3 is TGTGCCAGCAGTCCTGGCAGGGGGGTGAATGAGCAGTTCTTC.

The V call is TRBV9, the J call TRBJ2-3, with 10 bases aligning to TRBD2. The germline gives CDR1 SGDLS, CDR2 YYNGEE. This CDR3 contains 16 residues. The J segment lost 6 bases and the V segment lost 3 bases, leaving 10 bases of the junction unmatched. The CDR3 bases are TGTGCCAGCAGCGACCGACTAGCGGGCAAGGGGGATACGCAGTATTTT. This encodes CASSDRLAGKGDTQYF.

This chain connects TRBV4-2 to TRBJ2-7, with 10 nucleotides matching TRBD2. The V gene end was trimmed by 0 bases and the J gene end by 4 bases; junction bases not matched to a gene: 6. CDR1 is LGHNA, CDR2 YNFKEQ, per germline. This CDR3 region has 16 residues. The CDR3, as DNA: TGTGCCAGCAGCCAAGATCGTGGTAGCGGGAGGTACGAGCAGTACTTC. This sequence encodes CASSQDRGSGRYEQYF.

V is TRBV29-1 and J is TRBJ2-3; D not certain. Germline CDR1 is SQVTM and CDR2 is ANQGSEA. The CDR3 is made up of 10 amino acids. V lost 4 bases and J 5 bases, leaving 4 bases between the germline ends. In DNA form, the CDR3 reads TGCAGCGTTGGAGGAGATACGCAGTATTTT. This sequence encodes CSVGGDTQYF.

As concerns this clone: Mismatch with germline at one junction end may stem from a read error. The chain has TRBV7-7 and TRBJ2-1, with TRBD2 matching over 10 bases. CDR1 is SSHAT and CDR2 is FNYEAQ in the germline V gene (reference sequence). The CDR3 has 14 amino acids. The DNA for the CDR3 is TGTGCTAGCAGCTTAAGCGGGGGGGCCTCTGAGCAGTTCTTC. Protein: CASSLSGGASEQFF.

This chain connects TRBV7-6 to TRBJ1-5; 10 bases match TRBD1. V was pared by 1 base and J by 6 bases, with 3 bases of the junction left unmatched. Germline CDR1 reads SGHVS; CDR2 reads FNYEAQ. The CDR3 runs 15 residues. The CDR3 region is CASSLEGTGAQPQHF. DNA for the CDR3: TGTGCCAGCAGCTTAGAAGGGACAGGGGCTCAGCCCCAGCATTTT.

The CDR3 DNA is TGTGCCAGCAGTCAGCGCCCCGGGGAGCTGTTTTTT. It specifies CASSQRPGELFF. The gene calls are TRBV6-5 and TRBJ2-2; D call uncertain. The CDR3 contains 12 residues. V was trimmed by 5 bases and J by 6 bases, leaving 7 bases between them. Germline V CDR1 and CDR2: MNHEY, SVGAGI.

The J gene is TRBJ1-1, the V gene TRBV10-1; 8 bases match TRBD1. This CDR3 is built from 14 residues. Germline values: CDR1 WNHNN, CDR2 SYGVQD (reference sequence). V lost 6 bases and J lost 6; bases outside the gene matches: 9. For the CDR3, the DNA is TGCGCCAGCAGACCCGGGACAGGTAGCCCTGAAGCTTTCTTT. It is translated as CASRPGTGSPEAFF.

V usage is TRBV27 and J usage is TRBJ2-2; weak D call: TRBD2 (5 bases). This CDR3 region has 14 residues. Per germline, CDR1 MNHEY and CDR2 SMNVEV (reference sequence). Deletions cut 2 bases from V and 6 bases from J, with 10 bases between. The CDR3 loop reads CASSLAGWAGELFF. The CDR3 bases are TGTGCCAGCAGTTTAGCGGGTTGGGCCGGGGAGCTGTTTTTT.